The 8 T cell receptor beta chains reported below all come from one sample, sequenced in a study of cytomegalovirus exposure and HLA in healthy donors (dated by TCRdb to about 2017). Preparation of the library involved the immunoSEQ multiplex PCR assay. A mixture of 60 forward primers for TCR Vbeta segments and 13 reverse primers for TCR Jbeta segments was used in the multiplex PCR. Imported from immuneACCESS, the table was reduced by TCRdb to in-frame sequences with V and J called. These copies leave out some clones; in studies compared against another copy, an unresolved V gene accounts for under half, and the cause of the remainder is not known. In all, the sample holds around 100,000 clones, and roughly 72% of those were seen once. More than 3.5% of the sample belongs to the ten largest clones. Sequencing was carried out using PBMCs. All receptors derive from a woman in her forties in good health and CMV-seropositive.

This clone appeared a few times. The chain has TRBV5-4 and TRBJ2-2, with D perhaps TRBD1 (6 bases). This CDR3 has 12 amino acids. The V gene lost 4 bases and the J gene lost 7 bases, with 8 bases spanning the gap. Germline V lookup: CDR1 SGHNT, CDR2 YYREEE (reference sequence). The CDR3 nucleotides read TGTGCCAGCAGCCTAGGGGGCGGGGAGCTGTTTTTT. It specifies CASSLGGGELFF.

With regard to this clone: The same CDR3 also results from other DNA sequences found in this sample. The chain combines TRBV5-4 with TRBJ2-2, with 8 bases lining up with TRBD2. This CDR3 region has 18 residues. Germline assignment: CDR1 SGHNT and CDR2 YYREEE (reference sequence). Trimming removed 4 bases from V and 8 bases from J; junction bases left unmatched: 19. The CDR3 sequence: CASSRGLARPTGEGELFF. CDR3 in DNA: TGTGCCAGCAGCCGAGGACTAGCCCGACCGACGGGTGAAGGGGAGCTGTTTTTT.

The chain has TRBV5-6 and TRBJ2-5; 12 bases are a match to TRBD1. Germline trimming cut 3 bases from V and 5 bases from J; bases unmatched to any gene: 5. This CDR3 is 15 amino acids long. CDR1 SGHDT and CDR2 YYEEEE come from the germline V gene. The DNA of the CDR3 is TGTGCCAGCAGCTCCGCCGGGACAGGGGGCGAGACCCAGTACTTC. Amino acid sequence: CASSSAGTGGETQYF.

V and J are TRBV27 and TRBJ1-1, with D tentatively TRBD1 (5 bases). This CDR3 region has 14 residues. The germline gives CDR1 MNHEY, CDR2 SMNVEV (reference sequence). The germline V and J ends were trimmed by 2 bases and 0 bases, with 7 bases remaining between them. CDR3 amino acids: CASSLTGVNTEAFF. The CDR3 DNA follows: TGTGCCAGCAGTTTAACAGGTGTGAACACTGAAGCTTTCTTT.

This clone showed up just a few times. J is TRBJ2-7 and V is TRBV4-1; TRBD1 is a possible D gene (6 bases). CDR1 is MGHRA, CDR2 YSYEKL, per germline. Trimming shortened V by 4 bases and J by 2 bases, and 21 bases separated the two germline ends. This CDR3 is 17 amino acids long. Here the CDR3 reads CASSLKSLRDNTYEQYF. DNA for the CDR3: TGCGCCAGCAGCCTCAAGTCCTTACGGGACAACACCTACGAGCAGTACTTC.

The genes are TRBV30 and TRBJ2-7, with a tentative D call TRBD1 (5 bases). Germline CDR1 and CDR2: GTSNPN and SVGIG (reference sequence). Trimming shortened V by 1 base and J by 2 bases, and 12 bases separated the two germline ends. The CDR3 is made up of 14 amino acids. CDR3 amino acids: CAWSDLGATYEQYF. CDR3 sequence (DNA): TGTGCCTGGAGTGACCTAGGGGCAACCTACGAGCAGTACTTC. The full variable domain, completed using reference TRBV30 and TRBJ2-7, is SQTIHQWPATLVQPVGSPLSLECTVEGTSNPNLYWYRQAAGRGLQLLFYSVGIGQISSEVPQNLSASRPQDRQFILSSKKLLLSDSGFYLCAWSDLGATYEQYFGPGTRLTVT.

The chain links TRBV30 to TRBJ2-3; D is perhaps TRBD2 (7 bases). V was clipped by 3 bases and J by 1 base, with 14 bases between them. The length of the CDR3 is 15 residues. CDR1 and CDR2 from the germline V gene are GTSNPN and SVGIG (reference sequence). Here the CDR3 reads CAWRFGGGRTDTQYF. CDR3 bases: TGTGCCTGGAGGTTTGGGGGGGGCCGCACAGATACGCAGTATTTT.

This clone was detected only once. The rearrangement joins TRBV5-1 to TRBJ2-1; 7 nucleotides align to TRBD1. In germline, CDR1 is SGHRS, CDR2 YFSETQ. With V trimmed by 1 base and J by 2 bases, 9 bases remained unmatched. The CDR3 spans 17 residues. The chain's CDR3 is CASSLMLRGLAYNEQFF. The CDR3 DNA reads TGCGCCAGCAGCTTGATGTTGAGGGGGCTGGCCTACAATGAGCAGTTCTTC.